This TCR beta chain was sequenced for a study of blood T cell repertoires in COVID-19. Whole-study context: COVID-19 samples collected from the United States, Italy and Spain covered acute and convalescent phases. Sources were T cells, B-cell-depleted T cells, or PBMCs; the material itself was cDNA or gDNA.

How the authors handled the data: Amplification with reference gene primers provided the estimates of nucleated cell counts. The protocol was immunoSEQ multiplex PCR, while the TCRdb copy is restricted to in-frame clones and leaves out a portion. V and J calls and clone size are those listed in that table; D and trimming were worked out from the DNA. Of over 200,000 clones listed, about 85% were seen once; the top ten hold about 8%. Germline CDR1 reads SGHRS; CDR2 reads YFSETQ. The ends were cut back, 0 bases at V and 1 base at J, with 6 bases in the middle. The CDR3 consists of 14 residues. As regards this clone: The sample carries other DNA sequences with the same CDR3.

The rearrangement joins TRBV5-1 to TRBJ2-3, with a possible D match to TRBD2 (5 bases). Sequencing was done on a sample of peripheral blood. This TCR came from a woman of 80 years or more with acute or convalescent COVID-19. CDR3 bases: TGCGCCAGCAGCTTGGCCGGGGGCACAGATACGCAGTATTTT. Amino acid sequence: CASSLAGGTDTQYF.